The rows below give T cell receptor beta chains drawn from one sample of a study of cytomegalovirus exposure and HLA in healthy donors. The table came from immunoSEQ multiplex PCR; TCRdb's copy has only in-frame clones and leaves some out. The data contain 80,000 to 100,000 clones, 55% to 80% of them singletons. Sequenced: PBMCs. Receptor source: a man in his forties in good health and CMV-seronegative. CDR3s include the opening cysteine and the closing phenylalanine or tryptophan. The D gene is left open where the match is weak. Size tells how often a clone was seen (once, few, many) or the class of an expanded clone, and some rows leave it out.

V	J	D	size	CDR3	DNA
TRBV5-6	TRBJ1-2	-	-	CASSLDTYGYTF	TGTGCCAGCAGCTTGGACACCTATGGCTACACCTTC
TRBV19	TRBJ2-7	-	-	CASSPRGMYEQYF	TGTGCCAGTAGTCCAAGGGGTATGTACGAGCAGTACTTC
TRBV6-6	TRBJ2-1	-	few	CASSSASSYNEQFF	TGTGCCAGCAGCAGCGCCTCCTCCTACAATGAGCAGTTCTTC
TRBV18	TRBJ2-1	TRBD2	-	CASSPRDSGGFGEQFF	TGTGCCAGCTCACCCCGGGATAGCGGGGGATTTGGTGAGCAGTTCTTC
TRBV13	TRBJ2-3	-	-	CASSPTAGDTQYF	TGTGCCAGCAGCCCCACCGCGGGAGATACGCAGTATTTT
TRBV2	TRBJ1-6	-	-	CASSEPVSSYNSPLHF	TGTGCCAGCAGCGAGCCCGTTTCCTCCTATAATTCACCCCTCCACTTT
TRBV5-1	TRBJ2-4	TRBD1	medium-sized	CASSLEARGRILLAKNIQYF	TGCGCCAGCAGCTTGGAAGCCAGGGGGCGAATTCTTTTAGCCAAAAACATTCAGTACTTC
TRBV18	TRBJ2-3	-	few	CASSPRGGSTDTQYF	TGTGCCAGCTCACCAAGGGGGGGAAGCACAGATACGCAGTATTTT
TRBV30	TRBJ2-5	-	-	CAWSVLQGQETQYF	TGTGCCTGGAGTGTACTGCAGGGCCAAGAGACCCAGTACTTC
TRBV7-9	TRBJ2-7	TRBD1	once	CARNSHRGLSYEQYF	TGTGCCCGAAATTCCCACAGGGGGCTCTCCTACGAGCAGTACTTC
TRBV5-1	TRBJ1-4	-	-	CASSLAGVRGEKLFF	TGCGCCAGCAGCTTGGCCGGGGTCCGTGGAGAAAAACTGTTTTTT
TRBV27	TRBJ1-1	-	few	CASSPNRNTEAFF	TGTGCCAGCAGTCCTAACAGGAACACTGAAGCTTTCTTT
TRBV7-9	TRBJ1-1	-	once	CASSLGMGGEGMNTEAFF	TGTGCCAGCAGCTTAGGTATGGGAGGGGAAGGCATGAACACTGAAGCTTTCTTT
TRBV6-5	TRBJ2-5	TRBD2	-	CASSYLAGGEETQYF	TGTGCCAGCAGTTACTTGGCGGGGGGCGAAGAGACCCAGTACTTC
TRBV6-6	TRBJ2-5	-	-	CASRLAVRETQYF	TGTGCCAGCAGATTAGCTGTCCGAGAGACCCAGTACTTC
TRBV6-6	TRBJ1-1	-	-	CASSYSSAEAFF	TGTGCCAGCAGTTACTCCTCGGCTGAAGCTTTCTTT